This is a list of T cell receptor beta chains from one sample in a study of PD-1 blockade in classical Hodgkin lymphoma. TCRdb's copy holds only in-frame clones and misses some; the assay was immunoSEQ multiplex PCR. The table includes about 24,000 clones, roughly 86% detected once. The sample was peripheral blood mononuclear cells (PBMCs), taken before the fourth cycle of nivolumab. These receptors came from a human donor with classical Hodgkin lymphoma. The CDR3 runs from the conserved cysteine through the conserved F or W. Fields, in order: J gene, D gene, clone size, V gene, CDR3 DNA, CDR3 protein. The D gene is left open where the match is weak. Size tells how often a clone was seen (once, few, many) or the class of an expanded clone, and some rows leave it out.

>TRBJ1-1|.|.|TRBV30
TGTGCCTGGAGTGCCCATGGAAACACTGAAGCTTTCTTT
CAWSAHGNTEAFF
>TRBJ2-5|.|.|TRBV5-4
TGTGCCAGCAGCTCGCTAATTTCCGGGACATCGCAAGAGACCCAGTACTTC
CASSSLISGTSQETQYF
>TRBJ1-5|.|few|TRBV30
TGTGCCTGGGCGGACACCTACAATCAGCCCCAGCATTTT
CAWADTYNQPQHF
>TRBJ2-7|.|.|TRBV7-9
TGTGCCAGCAGCTTAGTGCCTTACTACGAGCAGTACTTC
CASSLVPYYEQYF
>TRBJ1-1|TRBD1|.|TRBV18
TGTGCCAGCTCAGGGGACAGGGGGGCGCTCACTGAAGCTTTCTTT
CASSGDRGALTEAFF
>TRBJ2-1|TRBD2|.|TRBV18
TGTGCCAGCTCACCACGGGACTTAGCGGGGTTCAATGAGCAGTTCTTC
CASSPRDLAGFNEQFF
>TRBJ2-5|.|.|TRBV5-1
TGCGCCAGCAGCTTGGGGCAGGGGGGTCCGGAGACCCAGTACTTC
CASSLGQGGPETQYF
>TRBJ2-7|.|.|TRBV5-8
TGTGCCAGCAGCTTGGGAACCCCGGGGTACGAGCAGTACTTC
CASSLGTPGYEQYF
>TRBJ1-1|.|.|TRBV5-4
TGTGCCAGCAGCCCGGATGTGAACACTGAAGCTTTCTTT
CASSPDVNTEAFF
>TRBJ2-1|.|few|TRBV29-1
TGCAGCGTTGAAGGGCTGCGGGGTCTTAATGAGCAGTTCTTC
CSVEGLRGLNEQFF
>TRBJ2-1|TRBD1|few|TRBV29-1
TGCAGCGGGACACCGGGACAGGGGGCTAGTGAGCAGTTCTTC
CSGTPGQGASEQFF
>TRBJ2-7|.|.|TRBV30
TGTGCCTGGAACCGGGACCGTGGCCTCTACGAGCAGTACTTC
CAWNRDRGLYEQYF
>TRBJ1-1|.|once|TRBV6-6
TGTGCCAGCAGTTCGGACATCGACCTTGAAGCTTTCTTT
CASSSDIDLEAFF
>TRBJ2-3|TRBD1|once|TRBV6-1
TGTGCCAGCAGTGCCCCGTCAGGGGGCGCTAGGATAGATACGCAGTATTTT
CASSAPSGGARIDTQYF
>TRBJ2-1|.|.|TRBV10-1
TGCGCCAGCGGATCATTAGGGGCCGGCAATGAGCAGTTCTTC
CASGSLGAGNEQFF
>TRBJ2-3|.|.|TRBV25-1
TGTGCCACCTCACAACTCTTATCTTCAGATACGCAGTATTTT
CATSQLLSSDTQYF
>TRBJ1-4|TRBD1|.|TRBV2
TGTGCCACCGATTTGGGACAGGGGGCAGCAACTAATGAAAAACTGTTTTTT
CATDLGQGAATNEKLFF
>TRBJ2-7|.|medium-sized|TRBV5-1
TGCGCCAGCAGCTTCTCAGGGGTAAACCCTGAGCAGTACTTC
CASSFSGVNPEQYF
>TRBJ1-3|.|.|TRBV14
TGTGCCAGCAGCCAAGTGAGAGGCCTCTCTGGAAACACCATATATTTT
CASSQVRGLSGNTIYF
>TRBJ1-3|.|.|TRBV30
TGTGCCTGGAGTGGGACGGCTGGAAACACCATATATTTT
CAWSGTAGNTIYF
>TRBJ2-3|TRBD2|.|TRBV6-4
TGTGCCAGCAGTGTATCCCACGGGGGGGTCACAGATACGCAGTATTTT
CASSVSHGGVTDTQYF
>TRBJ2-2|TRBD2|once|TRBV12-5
TGTGCTAGTGGTTTACTAGCGGGGGGGCTTGTTCCCACCGGGGAGCTGTTTTTT
CASGLLAGGLVPTGELFF
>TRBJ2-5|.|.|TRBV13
TGTGCCAGCAGCTTAGGAGCGATGAACTATCAAGAGACCCAGTACTTC
CASSLGAMNYQETQYF
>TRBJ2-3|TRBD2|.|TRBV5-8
TGTGCCAGCAGCTTGGGCCCGAGCGGGGGGATTACTAGCACAGATACGCAGTATTTT
CASSLGPSGGITSTDTQYF
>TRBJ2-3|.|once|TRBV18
TGTGCCAGCTCACCACCCGCATTCGCAGATACGCAGTATTTT
CASSPPAFADTQYF
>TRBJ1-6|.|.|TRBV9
TGTGCCAGCAGCGTTGGACCTACAGGGTCGGATTCACCCCTCCACTTT
CASSVGPTGSDSPLHF
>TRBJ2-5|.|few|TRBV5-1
TGCGCCAGCAGCCCCTGGCCTGGCCAAGAGACCCAGTACTTC
CASSPWPGQETQYF
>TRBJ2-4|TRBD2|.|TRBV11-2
TGTGCCAGCACCTCACCAGCGGGAGAGGACATTCAGTACTTC
CASTSPAGEDIQYF
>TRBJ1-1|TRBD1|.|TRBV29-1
TGCAGCGGATGGACAGGGAACACTGAAGCTTTCTTT
CSGWTGNTEAFF
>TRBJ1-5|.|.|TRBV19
TGTGCCAGTAGTATAGTTGGCGATTATAGCAATCAGCCCCAGCATTTT
CASSIVGDYSNQPQHF
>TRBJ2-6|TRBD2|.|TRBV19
TGTGCCAGTAGAAGGACTAGCGGGGGCTCTGGGGCCAACGTCCTGACTTTC
CASRRTSGGSGANVLTF
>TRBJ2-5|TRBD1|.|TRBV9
TGTGCCAGCAGCGTAGGGAAGGGGGCAGGAGAAGAGACCCAGTACTTC
CASSVGKGAGEETQYF
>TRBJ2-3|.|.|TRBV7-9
TGTGCCAGCAGCCCCTGGACAGACACAGATACGCAGTATTTT
CASSPWTDTDTQYF
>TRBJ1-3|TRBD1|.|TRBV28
TGTGCCAGCAGTTTATTGACAGGGGTGAACTCTGGAAACACCATATATTTT
CASSLLTGVNSGNTIYF
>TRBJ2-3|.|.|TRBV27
TGTGCCAGCAGGAGCCTGGGAGATACGCAGTATTTT
CASRSLGDTQYF
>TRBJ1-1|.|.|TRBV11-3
TGTGCCAGCAGCCCCCACGGGGCCGGGGAAGCTTTCTTT
CASSPHGAGEAFF
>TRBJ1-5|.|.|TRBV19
TGTGCCAGTGACCGGCAGAGACTATATAGCAATCAGCCCCAGCATTTT
CASDRQRLYSNQPQHF
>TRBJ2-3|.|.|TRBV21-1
TGTGCCAGCAGCCGAGAGCAGGGTAAGACAGATACGCAGTATTTT
CASSREQGKTDTQYF
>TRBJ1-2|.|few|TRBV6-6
TGTGCCAGCAGTTACGGGCAGGGCCCGATCATCTTC
CASSYGQGPIIF
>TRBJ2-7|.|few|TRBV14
TGTGCCAGCAGCCCAACGCGATTAAGGGGATCAACCTACGAGCAGTACTTC
CASSPTRLRGSTYEQYF
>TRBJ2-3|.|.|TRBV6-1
TGTGCCAGCAGTGAACTAGGGACAGATACGCAGTATTTT
CASSELGTDTQYF
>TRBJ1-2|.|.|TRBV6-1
TGTGCCAGCGAGCTGAGTGGCTACACCTTC
CASELSGYTF
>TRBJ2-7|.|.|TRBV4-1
TGCGCCAGCAGCTATCCAACAGGCTCCTACGAGCAGTACTTC
CASSYPTGSYEQYF
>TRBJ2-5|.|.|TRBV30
TGTGCCTGGAGTGCCGGGGGAGAGACCCAGTACTTC
CAWSAGGETQYF
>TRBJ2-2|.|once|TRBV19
TGTGCCAGTAGTACTCCCGCGGTCACCGGGGAGCTGTTTTTT
CASSTPAVTGELFF
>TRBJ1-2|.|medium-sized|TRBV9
TGTGCCAGCAGCCAGACAGAGAATTATGGCTACACCTTC
CASSQTENYGYTF
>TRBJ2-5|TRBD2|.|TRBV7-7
TGTGCTAGCCAACTAGCGGGGACAATTCTCCAAGAGACCCAGTACTTC
CASQLAGTILQETQYF
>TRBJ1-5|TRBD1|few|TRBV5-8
TGTGCCAGCAGCCCAACGGACAGGGGCAATCAGCCCCAGCATTTT
CASSPTDRGNQPQHF
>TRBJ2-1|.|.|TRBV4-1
TGCGCCAGCAGCCATTTAGGGGAAAATGAGCAGTTCTTC
CASSHLGENEQFF
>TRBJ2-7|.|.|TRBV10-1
TGCGCCAGCAGTGAGGGGGGGTCGACCTACGAGCAGTACTTC
CASSEGGSTYEQYF
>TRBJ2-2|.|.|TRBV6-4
TGTGCCAGCAGTCAACGCAGTGGAACCGGGGAGCTGTTTTTT
CASSQRSGTGELFF
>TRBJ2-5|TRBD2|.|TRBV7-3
TGTGCCAGCAGCCATCCCGGGACTAGCGCACAAGAGACCCAGTACTTC
CASSHPGTSAQETQYF